The rows below give T cell receptor beta chains drawn from one sample of a study of cytomegalovirus exposure and HLA in healthy donors. Clones were read by immunoSEQ multiplex PCR, and TCRdb kept only the in-frame ones, dropping some. The table shows roughly 180,000 clones, with roughly a tenth occurring only once. Sequences were obtained from PBMCs. Receptor source: a woman aged 25 to 39 in good health and CMV-seropositive. The CDR3 runs from the conserved cysteine through the conserved F or W. The D gene is left open where the match is weak. Expanded clones are given a class, and other clones once, few, many or no size at all.

clone_size j_call v_call d_call cdr3_aa cdr3_nt
. TRBJ1-1 TRBV5-1 . CASRRLDSTTEAFF TGCGCCAGCCGCCGTTTGGACTCGACCACTGAAGCTTTCTTT
few TRBJ2-5 TRBV7-9 TRBD2 CASSLTSGNQETQYF TGTGCCAGCAGCTTGACTAGCGGTAACCAAGAGACCCAGTACTTC
. TRBJ2-1 TRBV5-1 TRBD2 CASSLEIAGGYNEQFF TGCGCCAGCAGCTTGGAAATAGCGGGAGGATACAATGAGCAGTTCTTC
. TRBJ2-6 TRBV2 TRBD1 CASSQTGTRSGANVLTF TGTGCCAGCAGCCAGACAGGGACCCGCTCTGGGGCCAACGTCCTGACTTTC
few TRBJ1-1 TRBV19 . CASIEEAKNTEAFF TGTGCCAGTATTGAGGAGGCGAAGAACACTGAAGCTTTCTTT
. TRBJ2-1 TRBV2 TRBD1 CASRRTGFDEQFF TGTGCCAGCAGGAGGACAGGATTTGACGAGCAGTTCTTC
few TRBJ1-1 TRBV6-5 . CASSYSYRDTEAFF TGTGCCAGCAGTTACTCTTACAGGGACACTGAAGCTTTCTTT
. TRBJ2-6 TRBV11-2 . CASSPGSGANVLTF TGTGCCAGCAGCCCAGGATCTGGGGCCAACGTCCTGACTTTC
. TRBJ1-4 TRBV4-1 . CASSPRRQPFNEKLFF TGCGCCAGCAGCCCGAGGCGTCAACCATTTAATGAAAAACTGTTTTTT
few TRBJ1-5 TRBV10-3 . CAISEGIGQPQHF TGTGCCATCAGTGAGGGAATCGGGCAGCCCCAGCATTTT
few TRBJ2-2 TRBV6-1 . CASSDLTGRTGELFF TGTGCCAGCAGTGACCTGACAGGGAGGACCGGGGAGCTGTTTTTT
. TRBJ2-5 TRBV6-1 . CASSVRGEAQYF TGTGCCAGCAGTGTCAGGGGAGAGGCCCAGTACTTC
. TRBJ2-3 TRBV30 . CAWSASGMSNTQYF TGTGCCTGGAGCGCCTCCGGTATGAGTAATACGCAGTATTTT
. TRBJ2-7 TRBV7-6 TRBD2 CASSNGLAGDEQYF TGTGCCAGCAGTAACGGACTAGCGGGAGACGAGCAGTACTTC
. TRBJ2-1 TRBV10-2 TRBD2 CASASLTAGHLSYNEQFF TGCGCCAGCGCCAGCCTAACAGCGGGGCACCTCTCCTACAATGAGCAGTTCTTC
. TRBJ1-2 TRBV5-6 . CASSLARGRGYGYTF TGTGCCAGCAGCTTGGCCAGGGGAAGAGGCTATGGCTACACCTTC
. TRBJ2-5 TRBV7-8 TRBD2 CASSPSGSETQYF TGTGCCAGCAGCCCCAGCGGGAGTGAGACCCAGTACTTC
. TRBJ2-5 TRBV7-9 TRBD1 CASSSQGPETQYF TGTGCCAGCAGCTCACAGGGGCCGGAGACCCAGTACTTC
few TRBJ1-2 TRBV5-1 . CASSLSPGQRKYGYTF TGCGCCAGCAGCTTAAGTCCAGGGCAAAGGAAGTATGGCTACACCTTC
few TRBJ2-1 TRBV15 TRBD2 CATSLRRLAGGGQFF TGTGCCACCAGCTTACGGCGACTAGCGGGAGGGGGGCAGTTCTTC
. TRBJ2-2 TRBV9 TRBD2 CASSVGASGAYTGELFF TGTGCCAGCAGCGTAGGGGCTAGCGGGGCGTACACCGGGGAGCTGTTTTTT
few TRBJ1-5 TRBV7-9 TRBD1 CASSEKGGSQPQHF TGTGCCAGCAGCGAAAAAGGGGGCAGTCAGCCCCAGCATTTT
few TRBJ2-5 TRBV5-1 TRBD1 CASSLAWDRGRETQYF TGCGCCAGCAGCTTGGCTTGGGACAGGGGGCGAGAGACCCAGTACTTC
. TRBJ2-7 TRBV30 TRBD1 CAWKPGGSTYEQYF TGTGCCTGGAAACCAGGGGGCTCGACCTACGAGCAGTACTTC
. TRBJ1-4 TRBV7-9 TRBD1 CASSLVRGQTHTLAELFF TGTGCCAGCAGCTTAGTAAGGGGGCAGACACACACACTCGCGGAACTGTTTTTT